This T cell receptor (beta chain) was profiled in a study of T cells in Graves' hyperthyroidism and ophthalmopathy. Study-wide background: Peripheral blood was secured at the point of initial diagnosis, before any treatment. Study-level points and caveats: From stable hyperthyroidism, ophthalmopathy was separated by a 13 V-J model.

The CDR3 sequence is 13 residues long. Germline loops: CDR1 MNHNS, CDR2 SASEGT. J gave up 7 bases and V 9 bases, and 8 bases lay outside the gene matches. The source material, RNA transcripts, was used to amplify TCR beta CDR3 regions. First-round RT-PCR targeting the TCR CDR3 was performed with the HTBI primer set. TCRdb re-called the multiplex PCR reads with MiXCR, one entry per CDR3 protein. The sample lists 390,000 or so distinct CDR3 sequences, roughly 15% occurring once. Points on this clonotype: The antigen is not known.

At least 3 on the Clinical Activity Score was recorded for ophthalmopathy patients, who also had NOSPECS grade at least 4 and duration under 3 months. Lactation, pregnancy, other autoimmune disease or uncontrolled infection excluded patients. The chain combines TRBV6-1 with TRBJ1-5; 8 nucleotides agree with TRBD1. This TCR derives from a man aged 18 to 35 with Graves' ophthalmopathy. Sample: blood. In DNA form, the CDR3 reads TGTGCCAGTAGGACAGGGAGGGACCAGCCCCAGCATTTT. It translates to CASRTGRDQPQHF.